Presented here are 15 T cell receptor beta chains from one specimen sequenced in a study of blood T cell repertoires in COVID-19. Measured with immunoSEQ multiplex PCR; TCRdb has only the in-frame clones, and not every one. The data contain approximately 90,000 clones, more than 70% of them singletons. Sequenced material: peripheral blood. Every receptor here comes from a woman of 80 years or more with acute or convalescent COVID-19.

This chain uses TRBV6-6 with TRBJ1-1; D is uncertain. The V end was cut by 2 bases, the J end by 1 base, with 8 bases between. Per the germline V gene, CDR1 is MNHNY and CDR2 is SVGAGI (reference sequence). The CDR3 consists of 14 residues. The CDR3 is CASSYMGRNTEAFF. In DNA form, the CDR3 reads TGTGCCAGCAGTTACATGGGCAGGAACACTGAAGCTTTCTTT.

V is TRBV18 and J is TRBJ1-3; 8 bases map to TRBD1. Germline CDR1 and CDR2: KGHSH and LQKENI. This CDR3 has 16 residues. V was clipped by 4 bases and J by 3 bases; unmatched bases: 8. This CDR3 is CASSRDRGSVGNTIYF. The CDR3 DNA reads as TGTGCCAGCTCACGCGACAGGGGATCGGTTGGAAACACCATATATTTT.

The chain combines TRBV29-1 with TRBJ2-2; 11 bases fit TRBD1. This CDR3 has 15 amino acids. Germline V gene sequence: CDR1 SQVTM, CDR2 ANQGSEA. The J segment lost 5 bases and the V segment lost 5 bases, leaving 7 bases of the junction unmatched. Written as DNA, the CDR3 is TGCAGCGTTACGGGCGGGACAGGGGGTACCGGGGAGCTGTTTTTT. It encodes CSVTGGTGGTGELFF.

The chain employs TRBV19 and TRBJ1-5, with D maybe TRBD1 (6 bases). The CDR3 has 17 residues. V dropped 1 base and J dropped 0 bases, with 13 bases sitting between them. Germline V lookup: CDR1 LNHDA, CDR2 SQIVND (reference sequence). CDR3 sequence: CASSIVGQGRSNQPQHF. The DNA for the CDR3 is TGTGCCAGTAGTATAGTAGGGCAGGGGCGTAGCAATCAGCCCCAGCATTTT.

This clone has more than one count but fewer than ten. This chain links TRBV19 with TRBJ1-1; possibly TRBD1 for D (6 bases). Trimming removed 6 bases from V and 5 bases from J, with 10 bases in between. The length of the CDR3 is 12 residues. The germline gives CDR1 LNHDA, CDR2 SQIVND (reference sequence). The DNA for the CDR3 is TGTGCCAGTAGACCACAGGGAACTGAAGCTTTCTTT. It codes for CASRPQGTEAFF.

This clone was observed a few times. Other DNA sequences in the sample encode the same CDR3. The J gene is TRBJ1-6, the V gene TRBV9, with 8 bases aligning to TRBD1. Germline CDR1 reads SGDLS; CDR2 reads YYNGEE. Trimming at V came to 0 bases and at J to 3 bases, leaving 2 bases not matched to a gene. The CDR3 contains 16 residues. In nucleotides, the CDR3 is TGTGCCAGCAGCGTAGACAGGGGGGACTATAATTCACCCCTCCACTTT. Translating it yields CASSVDRGDYNSPLHF.

The V call is TRBV5-8, the J call TRBJ1-5, with TRBD1 identical over 8 bases. In germline, CDR1 is SGHTS, CDR2 YDEGEE. Unmatched junction bases numbered 5, after V lost 0 bases and J lost 0 bases. The CDR3 has 17 residues. The CDR3 is CASSLDRGIYSNQPQHF. CDR3 in DNA: TGTGCCAGCAGCTTGGACAGGGGGATTTATAGCAATCAGCCCCAGCATTTT.

V usage is TRBV5-6 and J usage is TRBJ2-1; 8 bases are a match to TRBD2. The CDR3 extends over 15 amino acids. J gave up 4 bases and V 1 base, and 4 bases lay outside the gene matches. Germline CDR1 is SGHDT and CDR2 is YYEEEE. The CDR3 DNA reads TGTGCCAGCAGCTTGACTAGCGGCCCGTACAATGAGCAGTTCTTC. This gives the protein CASSLTSGPYNEQFF.

The J gene is TRBJ1-2, the V gene TRBV6-9, with 9 bases aligning to TRBD1. Germline V gene sequence: CDR1 MNHGY, CDR2 SVAAGI. Losses at the gene ends were 8 bases for V and 0 bases for J; bases not matched to a gene: 10. This CDR3 comprises 16 residues. The CDR3 sequence is CASRFPRTGANYGYTF. As DNA, the CDR3 is TGTGCCAGCCGTTTCCCCCGGACAGGGGCTAACTATGGCTACACCTTC.

The chain is built from TRBV28 and TRBJ2-5; TRBD2 matches at 11 bases. V dropped 5 bases and J dropped 2; count of bases not matched to a gene: 7. This CDR3 is built from 16 residues. Germline lookup yields CDR1 MDHEN and CDR2 SYDVKM. The CDR3 protein is CASSTPGLAVQETQYF. The CDR3 bases are TGTGCCAGCAGTACCCCGGGACTAGCGGTACAAGAGACCCAGTACTTC.

This chain connects TRBV1 to TRBJ2-2; TRBD2 is taken as the D call from the table, unchecked against the DNA. TRBV1 is noted as a pseudogene. The CDR3 runs 17 residues. As DNA, the CDR3 is TGCACCAGCAGCCAAGATCCATGGAGGGGTTGCACCGGGGAGCTGTTTTTT. Its translation is CTSSQDPWRGCTGELFF.

The chain's CDR3 is CASSGDRGSGANVLTF. Written as DNA, the CDR3 is TGTGCCAGCAGCGGGGACAGGGGCAGTGGGGCCAACGTCCTGACTTTC. This chain connects TRBV5-6 to TRBJ2-6; 10 nucleotides align to TRBD1. Germline V gene lookup returns CDR1 SGHDT and CDR2 YYEEEE. V was clipped by 4 bases and J by 3 bases; unmatched bases: 4. CDR3 length: 16 residues.

This clone was observed a few times. The rearrangement uses TRBV2 and TRBJ2-2, with D unresolved. In germline, CDR1 is SNHLY, CDR2 FYNNEI. V was clipped by 7 bases and J by 1 base, with 10 bases between them. The CDR3 is 14 residues long. CDR3 coding DNA: TGTGCCAGCAAGAGGAATCGGAACACCGGGGAGCTGTTTTTT. It yields the protein CASKRNRNTGELFF.

The chain combines TRBV7-2 with TRBJ2-1; 11 bases match TRBD2. From germline, CDR1 is SGHTA and CDR2 FQGNSA. V shed 1 base and J 3 bases; nucleotides not matched to a gene: 5. This CDR3 spans 17 amino acids. CDR3 bases: TGTGCCAGCAGCTTAGAACTAGCGGGGGACCTCTACAATGAGCAGTTCTTC. This encodes CASSLELAGDLYNEQFF.

The chain recombines TRBV4-3 with TRBJ1-2; possible D gene TRBD1, 6 bases. Looked up from germline, CDR1 is LGHNA and CDR2 is YSLEER. Deletions cut 0 bases from V and 0 bases from J, with 20 bases between. This CDR3 is 19 amino acids long. The CDR3 nucleotides read TGCGCCAGCAGCCAAGATATGGGACACACTATCTACTCTAACTATGGCTACACCTTC. Translation gives CASSQDMGHTIYSNYGYTF.